This T cell receptor (beta chain) was recovered during a study of blood T cell repertoires in COVID-19. Across the study: From the United States, Italy and Spain came samples of acute and convalescent COVID-19. T cells, B-cell-depleted T cells, or PBMCs provided the cDNA or gDNA that served as material.

This clone was seen a handful of times. As processed by the authors: Reference gene primer amplification gave nucleated cell count estimates. Assay used: immunoSEQ multiplex PCR; TCRdb lists only in-frame clones, some missing. The V and J calls and the clone size are those of that table, but D and trimming were determined from the DNA. The profile shows roughly 180,000 clones, approximately 80% of them singletons. With 0 bases removed from V and 0 bases from J, the gap between germline ends came to 7 bases. CDR3 size: 15 residues. From germline, CDR1 is MGHRA and CDR2 YSYEKL. Specimen: peripheral blood. This clonotype was obtained from a human donor in a cohort sampled during active COVID-19. This chain links TRBV4-1 with TRBJ2-3; no definite D call. CDR3 residues: CASSQDGFSTDTQYF. In DNA, the CDR3 is TGCGCCAGCAGCCAAGACGGGTTCAGCACAGATACGCAGTATTTT.